The sequence of this TCR beta chain was determined in a study of identical twins. Comments on this clonotype: The target antigen is unknown.

TCRdb recomputed calls from the 5' RACE reads with MiXCR, one row per CDR3 protein. The profile covers roughly 690,000 distinct CDR3 sequences, with about 20% appearing a single time and 4.3% taken by the ten largest. Germline assignment: CDR1 DFQATT and CDR2 SNEGSKA (reference sequence). Trimming stripped 8 bases from V and 4 bases from J, with 11 bases between. This CDR3 comprises 11 residues. General study results and limits: Out-of-frame TCR alpha sharing in monozygotic twins exceeded recombination model predictions.

These same data were also listed under a study on T cells expressing NK-cell markers.

The J gene is TRBJ1-2, the V gene TRBV20-1; no clear D. Input material: PBMCs. This receptor was obtained from a woman between 18 and 29 years old in good health. The CDR3 loop is CSSFFGYGYTF. In nucleotides, the CDR3 is TGCAGTTCCTTTTTCGGCTATGGCTACACCTTC.